This is a list of T cell receptor beta chains from one sample in a study of T-cell reconstitution after alpha-beta-depleted transplantation in children. TCRdb reanalysed the PCR reads using MiXCR and keeps one entry per CDR3 protein. The repertoire holds hundreds of thousands of distinct CDR3 sequences, with about 16% as singletons. The source material was PBMCs, mostly from graft donor cells, sampled 360 days after TCRalphabeta/CD19-depleted stem cell transplant. The receptors stem from a boy under two years old who had a stem cell transplant for Wiskott-Aldrich syndrome, so the T cells may come from the graft donor. Both conserved end residues are trimmed from each CDR3. Some rows have no size entry. The others give once, few or many, or a class for an expanded clone.

j_gene: TRBJ1-2; abundance: -; v_gene: TRBV5-1; CDR3aa: ASSRLLGQAEDGGYT
j_gene: TRBJ2-1; abundance: -; v_gene: TRBV20-1; CDR3aa: SARPRTSTIYNEQF
j_gene: TRBJ1-1; abundance: -; v_gene: TRBV2; CDR3aa: ASSYMGTEAF
j_gene: TRBJ2-7; abundance: -; v_gene: TRBV12-3/TRBV12-4; CDR3aa: ASSLKGQAYEQY
j_gene: TRBJ2-1; abundance: -; v_gene: TRBV7-2; CDR3aa: ASSLARQPYNEQF
j_gene: TRBJ2-2; abundance: few; v_gene: TRBV12-3/TRBV12-4; CDR3aa: ASSFPGFYTGELF
j_gene: TRBJ1-2; abundance: -; v_gene: TRBV3-1; CDR3aa: ASSFGTHGYT
j_gene: TRBJ2-1; abundance: many; v_gene: TRBV5-1; CDR3aa: ASSAGLGGGYNEQF
j_gene: TRBJ2-1; abundance: -; v_gene: TRBV24-1; CDR3aa: ATSRSGNYNEQF
j_gene: TRBJ2-1; abundance: few; v_gene: TRBV5-1; CDR3aa: ASRLIAGAIYEQF
j_gene: TRBJ2-1; abundance: many; v_gene: TRBV12-3/TRBV12-4; CDR3aa: ASRGPLARNEQF
j_gene: TRBJ1-4; abundance: -; v_gene: TRBV12-3/TRBV12-4; CDR3aa: ASSFSPEKLF